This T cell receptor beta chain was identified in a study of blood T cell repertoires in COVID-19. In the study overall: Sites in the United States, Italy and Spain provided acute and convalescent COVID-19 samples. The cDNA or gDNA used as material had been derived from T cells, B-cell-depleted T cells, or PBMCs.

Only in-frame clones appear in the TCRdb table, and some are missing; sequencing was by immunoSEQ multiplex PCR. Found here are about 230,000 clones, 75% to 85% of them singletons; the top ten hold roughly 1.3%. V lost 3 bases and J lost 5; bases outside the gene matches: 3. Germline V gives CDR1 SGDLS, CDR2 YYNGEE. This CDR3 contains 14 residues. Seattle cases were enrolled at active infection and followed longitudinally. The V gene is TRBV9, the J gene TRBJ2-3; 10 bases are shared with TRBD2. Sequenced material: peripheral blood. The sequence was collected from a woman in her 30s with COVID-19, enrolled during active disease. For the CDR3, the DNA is TGTGCCAGCAGCGGAAGCGGGAGGGGAGATACGCAGTATTTT. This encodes CASSGSGRGDTQYF. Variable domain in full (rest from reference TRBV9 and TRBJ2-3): DSGVTQTPKHLITATGQRVTLRCSPRSGDLSVYWYQQSLDQGLQFLIQYYNGEERAKGNILERFSAQQFPDLHSELNLSSLELGDSALYFCASSGSGRGDTQYFGPGTRLTVL.